This TCR beta chain was recovered during a study of a mutant IDH1 vaccine in newly diagnosed glioma. Sequencing used immunoSEQ multiplex PCR; TCRdb keeps in-frame clones, though not all of them. In the table there are more than 55,000 clones, approximately 80% of which are singletons. Turning to this clone: Its cognate antigen is unknown.

The sample's time point: week 35, safety follow-up. The investigators gave 300 ug of mutant IDH1 20-mer peptide in each vaccine dose, together with topical imiquimod. CDR1 LNHDA and CDR2 SQIVND come from the germline V gene (reference sequence). The CDR3 length is 15 residues. Trimming pared 1 base from V and 2 bases from J, leaving 9 bases between. The sequence came from a man under 40 with glioma. The source material was PBMCs, sampled from a glioma patient whose treatment included an IDH1 peptide vaccine. V is TRBV19 and J is TRBJ2-4; tentatively, D is TRBD1 or TRBD2 (5 bases each). CDR3 sequence (DNA): TGTGCCAGTAGTATAGGAGGGGACCCCAAAAACATTCAGTACTTC. Amino acid sequence: CASSIGGDPKNIQYF.